Listed below are T cell receptor beta chains from one sample, sequenced in a study of blood T cells in healthy people across ages. TCRdb reanalysed the 5' RACE reads using MiXCR and keeps one entry per CDR3 protein. Altogether 650,000 to 950,000 distinct CDR3 sequences are present, around 45% being singletons, with the ten largest covering under 20%. Sequenced input: blood. The origin of the receptors is a man in his 60s in good health. CDR3s include the opening cysteine and the closing phenylalanine or tryptophan. The order of the fields is J gene, V gene, clone size, D gene, CDR3 DNA, CDR3 protein. A D gene is named only where the DNA matches it firmly. Some rows mark clone size as missing; the rest say once, few, many or name a class of expanded clone.

j_gene: TRBJ1-2
v_gene: TRBV28
abundance: many
d_gene: -
CDR3nt: TGTGCCAGCAGTCGGGACTTTAACTATGGCTACACCTTC
CDR3aa: CASSRDFNYGYTF

j_gene: TRBJ2-7
v_gene: TRBV12-5
abundance: few
d_gene: -
CDR3nt: TGTGCTAGTGGTTTGGACTACTACGAGCAGTACTTC
CDR3aa: CASGLDYYEQYF

j_gene: TRBJ1-4
v_gene: TRBV2
abundance: -
d_gene: -
CDR3nt: TGTGCCAGCAGTGAGGCAGATACTAATGAAAAACTGTTTTTT
CDR3aa: CASSEADTNEKLFF

j_gene: TRBJ1-4
v_gene: TRBV12-3/TRBV12-4
abundance: -
d_gene: TRBD1
CDR3nt: TGTGCCAGCACCAGATCGCCCAGGGGGGATGAAAAACTGTTTTTT
CDR3aa: CASTRSPRGDEKLFF

j_gene: TRBJ2-3
v_gene: TRBV12-3/TRBV12-4
abundance: many
d_gene: -
CDR3nt: TGTGCCAGCAAGACAGGCACAGATACGCAGTATTTT
CDR3aa: CASKTGTDTQYF

j_gene: TRBJ2-2
v_gene: TRBV7-3
abundance: -
d_gene: TRBD2
CDR3nt: TGTGCCAGCAGTCAGGGACTAGCGGGCCGTAAGAACGGGGAGCTGTTTTTT
CDR3aa: CASSQGLAGRKNGELFF

j_gene: TRBJ2-5
v_gene: TRBV7-8
abundance: -
d_gene: -
CDR3nt: TGTGCCAGCAGCTTAGGACCGGGACCTACGGAGGGCGGGACCCAGTACTTC
CDR3aa: CASSLGPGPTEGGTQYF

j_gene: TRBJ1-5
v_gene: TRBV4-1
abundance: few
d_gene: -
CDR3nt: TGCGCCAGCAGCCAAGGCCAGGCCACTGGGCCCCAGCATTTT
CDR3aa: CASSQGQATGPQHF

j_gene: TRBJ2-6
v_gene: TRBV25-1
abundance: -
d_gene: TRBD1
CDR3nt: TGTGCCAGCGGGTCCGGGACAGGGTTCCCCGGGGCCAACGTCCTGACTTTC
CDR3aa: CASGSGTGFPGANVLTF

j_gene: TRBJ2-4
v_gene: TRBV5-1
abundance: -
d_gene: TRBD2
CDR3nt: TGCGCCAGCAGCAATAGCGGGGGCACCTCCAAAAACATTCAGTACTTC
CDR3aa: CASSNSGGTSKNIQYF

j_gene: TRBJ1-4
v_gene: TRBV4-1
abundance: -
d_gene: -
CDR3nt: TGCGCCAGCAGCCGCCTTCAGGGGAGTAATGAAAAACTGTTTTTT
CDR3aa: CASSRLQGSNEKLFF

j_gene: TRBJ2-7
v_gene: TRBV5-1
abundance: -
d_gene: -
CDR3nt: TGCGCCAGCAGCACTAGGACAACCTACGAGCAGTACTTC
CDR3aa: CASSTRTTYEQYF

j_gene: TRBJ2-3
v_gene: TRBV5-1
abundance: -
d_gene: -
CDR3nt: TGCGCCAGCAGCTTGGGGCCGATCGTAAGCACAGATACGCAGTATTTT
CDR3aa: CASSLGPIVSTDTQYF

j_gene: TRBJ2-7
v_gene: TRBV28
abundance: -
d_gene: TRBD2
CDR3nt: TGTGCCACCCAAAGCGGGAGAAGATACGAGCAGTACTTC
CDR3aa: CATQSGRRYEQYF

j_gene: TRBJ2-7
v_gene: TRBV21-1
abundance: -
d_gene: -
CDR3nt: TGTGCCAGCAGCAAAGACGGGTACGAGCAGTACTTC
CDR3aa: CASSKDGYEQYF

j_gene: TRBJ1-4
v_gene: TRBV29-1
abundance: few
d_gene: -
CDR3nt: TGCAGCTTTAGACAGTCTAATGAAAAACTGTTTTTT
CDR3aa: CSFRQSNEKLFF

j_gene: TRBJ2-1
v_gene: TRBV12-3/TRBV12-4
abundance: -
d_gene: TRBD1
CDR3nt: TGTGCCAGCAGTTTAGACGGGACAGGGCACTACAATGAGCAGTTCTTC
CDR3aa: CASSLDGTGHYNEQFF

j_gene: TRBJ2-7
v_gene: TRBV7-6
abundance: -
d_gene: -
CDR3nt: TGTGCCAGCAGCTTAGGGGGCGCTCGCTCCTACGAGCAGTACTTC
CDR3aa: CASSLGGARSYEQYF

j_gene: TRBJ2-1
v_gene: TRBV20-1
abundance: -
d_gene: TRBD2
CDR3nt: TGCAGTGCTGGCCGGGGGAGCGGGGGGGCCGTCAATGAGCAGTTCTTC
CDR3aa: CSAGRGSGGAVNEQFF

j_gene: TRBJ2-1
v_gene: TRBV24-1
abundance: few
d_gene: -
CDR3nt: TGTGCCACCAGTGCGAACAGAGGGTTAAATGAGCAGTTCTTC
CDR3aa: CATSANRGLNEQFF

j_gene: TRBJ2-3
v_gene: TRBV9
abundance: -
d_gene: TRBD2
CDR3nt: TGTGCCAGCAGCGTAGAATGGGGGGGAGATACGCAGTATTTT
CDR3aa: CASSVEWGGDTQYF

j_gene: TRBJ2-7
v_gene: TRBV9
abundance: -
d_gene: -
CDR3nt: TGTGCCGGCAGCGTAGATAACTACGAGCAGTACTTC
CDR3aa: CAGSVDNYEQYF